What follows are 29 T cell receptor beta chains derived from one specimen sequenced in a study of monozygotic twins with inflammatory bowel disease. TCRdb re-called the 5' RACE reads; one entry per CDR3 protein, DNA not given. The sample totals 400,000 to 500,000 distinct CDR3 sequences; its top ten clones hold around 2.5%. The specimen was blood. The receptors were gathered from a human donor with ulcerative colitis or Crohn's disease, or a healthy co-twin of an affected twin (not recorded which).

The chain employs TRBV18 and TRBJ2-6; TCRdb reports TRBD2, a call that lacks DNA to check it against. This CDR3 has 15 amino acids. CDR1 and CDR2 (germline): KGHSH, LQKENI. CDR3: CASSPGIVGANVLTF.

This sequence joins TRBV10-3 and TRBJ2-5; the TCRdb D gene call, TRBD2, has no DNA to confirm it. Per germline, CDR1 ENHRY and CDR2 SYGVKD. The CDR3 runs to 13 residues. The CDR3 spells CAISGTPQETQYF.

The chain uses TRBV2 and TRBJ2-5; TCRdb outputs TRBD1, but without DNA this stays unchecked. The germline gives CDR1 SNHLY, CDR2 FYNNEI. This CDR3 has 15 amino acids. CDR3 amino acids: CASSSFTGAVETQYF.

This chain connects TRBV30 to TRBJ1-2; with no DNA, the TCRdb D assignment of TRBD1 cannot be verified. This CDR3 is built from 12 residues. Germline CDR1 reads GTSNPN; CDR2 reads SVGIG (reference sequence). CDR3 residues: CAWTQPGSGYTF.

The chain joins TRBV7-9 to TRBJ1-2; without DNA, the TCRdb call of TRBD1 cannot be checked. The germline V gene has CDR1 SEHNR and CDR2 FQNEAQ (reference sequence). This CDR3 region has 13 residues. The CDR3 sequence is CASTEGGGYGYTF.

CDR3 sequence reads: CASSTYNEQFF. V is TRBV2 and J is TRBJ2-1. CDR3 length equals 11 residues. CDR1 SNHLY and CDR2 FYNNEI come from the germline V gene.

The CDR3 reads CASSRSGNAFF. The chain joins TRBV3-1 to TRBJ1-1. This CDR3 has 11 amino acids. CDR1 and CDR2 (germline): LGHDT, YNNKEL (reference sequence).

V gene TRBV7-9 combines with J gene TRBJ2-7; TCRdb proposes TRBD1, but this gene call is untestable without DNA. CDR3 length: 15 residues. In germline, CDR1 is SEHNR, CDR2 FQNEAQ (reference sequence). This CDR3 reads CASSEGQGALNEQCF.

The chain uses TRBV7-6 and TRBJ2-1; no DNA is available, so the TRBD2 call from TCRdb remains unchecked. The CDR3 contains 16 residues. The germline CDR1 and CDR2 sequences are SGHVS and FNYEAQ. The CDR3 sequence is CASSPTSGVSYNEQFF.

This rearrangement joins TRBV20-1 to TRBJ1-5. The CDR3 sequence is 14 residues long. Germline V gene sequence: CDR1 DFQATT, CDR2 SNEGSKA (reference sequence). The CDR3 is CSAARGGYDQPQHF.

The rearrangement joins TRBV6-1 to TRBJ1-1; TCRdb picks TRBD1, but there is no DNA to check that call. The CDR3 is 15 residues long. Germline V CDR1 and CDR2: MNHNS, SASEGT. CDR3 sequence reads: CASSDQWTGTTEAFF.

The gene calls are TRBV10-3 and TRBJ2-1. The germline CDR1 and CDR2 sequences are ENHRY and SYGVKD. This CDR3 has 11 residues. The CDR3 region is CAIRSNTEQFF.

The CDR3 loop reads CASSQTGEQYF. The chain uses TRBV6-5 and TRBJ2-7. The CDR3 covers 11 residues. In germline, CDR1 is MNHEY, CDR2 SVGAGI.

The genes are TRBV20-1 and TRBJ2-1; TCRdb calls TRBD2, which cannot be checked without DNA. CDR3 length equals 15 residues. The germline V gene has CDR1 DFQATT and CDR2 SNEGSKA (reference sequence). The CDR3 protein is CSARGEVSSYNEQFF.

The rearrangement uses TRBV19 and TRBJ2-4; the TCRdb D gene call, TRBD2, has no DNA to confirm it. The CDR3 is 16 residues long. Germline V gives CDR1 LNHDA, CDR2 SQIVND (reference sequence). CDR3 protein: CASSFTSGGPKNIQYF.

CDR3 in amino acids: CASSLRRGHTAEQFF. The chain couples TRBV7-2 to TRBJ2-1; TCRdb's assignment of TRBD2 cannot be checked, as there is no DNA. Germline CDR1 reads SGHTA; CDR2 reads FQGNSA. The CDR3 is 15 amino acids.

The chain carries TRBV7-2 and TRBJ2-6; TCRdb outputs TRBD2, but without DNA this stays unchecked. The CDR3 length is 15 residues. Germline CDR1 and CDR2: SGHTA and FQGNSA. The CDR3 sequence is CASSLLAAGANVLTF.

This chain connects TRBV29-1 to TRBJ2-2; the D call of TRBD1 rests on TCRdb alone, since no DNA is present to check it. Per the germline V gene, CDR1 is SQVTM and CDR2 is ANQGSEA. The CDR3 covers 13 residues. The CDR3 region is CSVRTANTGELFF.

V is TRBV19 and J is TRBJ2-3; the D call of TRBD1 rests on TCRdb alone, since no DNA is present to check it. Germline assignment: CDR1 LNHDA and CDR2 SQIVND (reference sequence). The CDR3 runs 15 residues. The CDR3 reads CASSTLFGSTDTQDF.

The V gene is TRBV6-2 or TRBV6-3, the J gene TRBJ2-3; without DNA, the TCRdb call of TRBD1 cannot be checked. The CDR3 has 14 amino acids. Germline CDR1 MNHEY, CDR2 SVGEGT. CDR3 protein: CASSPPAGSDTQYF.

This chain joins TRBV12-3 or TRBV12-4 and TRBJ1-6. The CDR3 sequence is 13 residues long. This CDR3 is CASSSRANSPLHF.

The chain joins TRBV20-1 to TRBJ1-4; TCRdb outputs TRBD1, but without DNA this stays unchecked. The CDR3 consists of 15 residues. CDR1 is DFQATT, CDR2 SNEGSKA, per germline (reference sequence). Here the CDR3 reads CSATLTGDLNEKLFF.

The genes are TRBV5-4 and TRBJ2-3; TCRdb picks TRBD1, but there is no DNA to check that call. There are 15 residues in the CDR3. Germline V CDR1 and CDR2: SGHNT, YYREEE (reference sequence). This CDR3 is CASSLGRGGGDTQYF.

The chain carries TRBV15 and TRBJ2-3; TCRdb indicates TRBD1, and absent DNA this call remains unverified. The CDR3 is 12 residues long. Germline V gene data show CDR1 as LNHNV and CDR2 as YYDKDF (reference sequence). CDR3 residues: CATSRELAVPYF.

The chain couples TRBV18 to TRBJ2-3; TCRdb outputs TRBD2, but without DNA this stays unchecked. Germline V gives CDR1 KGHSH, CDR2 LQKENI. The CDR3 is made up of 16 amino acids. CDR3 region: CASSRVGGRAWNTQYF. Drawing the rest from reference TRBV18 and TRBJ2-3, the complete variable domain is NAGVMQNPRHLVRRRGQEARLRCSPMKGHSHVYWYRQLPEEGLKFMVYLQKENIIDESGMPKERFSAEFPKEGPSILRIQQVVRGDSAAYFCASSRVGGRAWNTQYFGPGTRLTVL.

This sequence joins TRBV6-1 and TRBJ1-1; TCRdb proposes TRBD1, but this gene call is untestable without DNA. The CDR3 sequence is 15 residues long. Germline CDR1 MNHNS, CDR2 SASEGT. Here the CDR3 reads CASSRSQGTGAEAFF.

V usage is TRBV7-2 and J usage is TRBJ1-1; the D gene TCRdb calls, TRBD1, cannot be checked with no DNA. Germline-derived CDR1 and CDR2 are SGHTA and FQGNSA. The length of the CDR3 is 16 residues. The CDR3 sequence is CASRPPTNLMNTEAFF.

The rearrangement uses TRBV20-1 and TRBJ2-7; the D gene TCRdb calls, TRBD1, cannot be checked with no DNA. Looked up from germline, CDR1 is DFQATT and CDR2 is SNEGSKA (reference sequence). There are 13 residues in the CDR3. Here the CDR3 reads CSARGVAGYEQYF.

J is TRBJ2-6 and V is TRBV2; TCRdb outputs TRBD1, but without DNA this stays unchecked. CDR1 is SNHLY and CDR2 is FYNNEI in the germline V gene. There are 17 residues in the CDR3. CDR3 region: CASSTPRTLNSANVLTF.